These 25 T cell receptor beta chains share one sample of origin, sequenced in a study of blood T cell repertoires in COVID-19 (dated by TCRdb to about 2020). The library was made by the immunoSEQ multiplex PCR assay. Sourced from immuneACCESS, this table was stored by TCRdb with only in-frame sequences that have V and J called. A share of the clones is absent; for the studies checked, an unresolved V gene accounts for under half, and the remainder has no known explanation. The sample table holds hundreds of thousands of clones, of which around 87% were seen once. The top ten constitute 2.3% of the sample. Sequencing was carried out using peripheral blood. The receptors stem from an older woman with COVID-19, enrolled during active disease.

V and J are TRBV14 and TRBJ1-2; D perhaps matches TRBD1 (6 bases). Trimming pared 2 bases from V and 8 bases from J, leaving 12 bases between. The V gene's germline CDR1 is SGHDN and CDR2 FVKESK. There are 13 residues in the CDR3. The CDR3 is CASSQQQGSGYTF. The CDR3 bases are TGTGCCAGCAGCCAACAACAGGGTTCCGGCTACACCTTC.

This chain joins TRBV6-5 and TRBJ1-5, with a possible D match to TRBD1 (6 bases). Looked up from germline, CDR1 is MNHEY and CDR2 is SVGAGI. Trimming shortened V by 6 bases and J by 7 bases, and 10 bases separated the two germline ends. The CDR3 is 12 residues long. CDR3 DNA sequence: TGTGCCAGCAGGATACAGGGACAGCCCCAGCATTTT. It codes for CASRIQGQPQHF.

As DNA, the CDR3 is TGTGCCAGCCAGGGGGCTACTGAAGCTTTCTTT. This sequence encodes CASQGATEAFF. The chain carries TRBV12-3 or TRBV12-4 and TRBJ1-1; TRBD1 agrees at 8 bases. The CDR3 has 11 amino acids. The J segment lost 5 bases and the V segment lost 8 bases, leaving 1 base of the junction unmatched.

As to this clone: One end of the junction is discordant with germline, which a read error may explain. This chain connects TRBV19 to TRBJ1-2; 11 positions agree with TRBD1. Germline V CDR1 and CDR2: LNHDA, SQIVND (reference sequence). This CDR3 region has 12 residues. This chain's CDR3 is CATGTGGTGYTF. The CDR3, as DNA: TGCGCCACCGGGACAGGGGGGACTGGCTACACCTTC.

V is TRBV6-6 and J is TRBJ1-5; tentatively, D is TRBD1 (5 bases). The CDR3 totals 16 residues. The V end lost 5 bases, the J end lost 0 bases, and 14 bases lay between the germline ends. The V gene's germline CDR1 is MNHNY and CDR2 SVGAGI (reference sequence). CDR3 loop: CASSLPETASNQPQHF. In DNA, the CDR3 is TGTGCCAGCAGTCTCCCGGAGACAGCTAGCAATCAGCCCCAGCATTTT.

J is TRBJ1-2 and V is TRBV6-5; 8 bases line up with TRBD1. CDR1 and CDR2 from the germline V gene are MNHEY and SVGAGI. After removal of 1 base from V and 3 bases from J, the junction contained 4 bases not matched to a gene. The CDR3 has 15 residues. CDR3 DNA: TGTGCCAGCAGTTACTTTACAGGGGGGGACTATGGCTACACCTTC. Residues: CASSYFTGGDYGYTF.

The chain links TRBV2 to TRBJ1-2; possible D gene TRBD1, 5 bases. The ends were cut back, 2 bases at V and 0 bases at J, with 10 bases in the middle. CDR3 size: 15 residues. Germline V CDR1 and CDR2: SNHLY, FYNNEI. The CDR3 nucleotides are TGTGCCAGCAGTGAATCAGGGTTGTCTAACTATGGCTACACCTTC. Its translation: CASSESGLSNYGYTF.

This clone was recorded only once. This chain connects TRBV2 to TRBJ2-1, with 10 positions matching TRBD1. The CDR3 sequence is 20 residues long. Germline V lookup: CDR1 SNHLY, CDR2 FYNNEI. V shed 2 bases, J shed 1 base, and the junction held 14 bases outside the gene matches. CDR3 in DNA: TGTGCCAGCAGTGAACGACAGGGGGCTAAAATTGTTATGTCCTACAATGAGCAGTTCTTC. This gives the protein CASSERQGAKIVMSYNEQFF.

The gene calls are TRBV4-1 and TRBJ1-1; 8 positions match TRBD1. CDR1 is MGHRA, CDR2 YSYEKL, per germline. V gave up 5 bases and J gave up 1 base; unmatched junction bases: 9. The CDR3 covers 16 residues. This CDR3 is CASSGARTGPNTEAFF. CDR3 sequence (DNA): TGCGCCAGCAGCGGAGCCCGGACAGGGCCGAACACTGAAGCTTTCTTT.

The gene calls are TRBV5-4 and TRBJ1-2; D is undetermined. Trimming removed 5 bases from V and 4 bases from J, with 15 bases in between. In germline, CDR1 is SGHNT, CDR2 YYREEE (reference sequence). The CDR3 covers 14 residues. This CDR3 is CASSPGGAGYGYTF. CDR3 nucleotides: TGTGCCAGCAGTCCCGGCGGTGCGGGCTATGGCTACACCTTC.

The chain joins TRBV6-5 to TRBJ1-2; 8 bases line up with TRBD1. Germline V gene lookup returns CDR1 MNHEY and CDR2 SVGAGI. J gave up 10 bases and V 7 bases, and 5 bases lay outside the gene matches. This CDR3 comprises 11 residues. As DNA, the CDR3 is TGTGCCAGCAAGGGGGACAGGAACTACACCTTC. This translates into CASKGDRNYTF.

The chain joins TRBV14 to TRBJ2-1, with TRBD1 identical over 9 bases. With 4 bases clipped from V and 2 bases from J, the junction kept 3 bases outside the gene matches. CDR3 length equals 15 residues. Germline CDR1 and CDR2: SGHDN and FVKESK. CDR3 loop: CASSRDRVTYNEQFF. Here the CDR3 DNA reads TGTGCCAGCAGCCGGGACAGGGTAACCTACAATGAGCAGTTCTTC.

This clone has more than one count but fewer than ten. The rearrangement uses TRBV7-9 and TRBJ1-1, with D unresolved. The CDR3 is made up of 14 amino acids. The V and J ends lost 1 base and 0 bases respectively, with 6 bases between them. The germline V gene encodes CDR1 SEHNR and CDR2 FQNEAQ (reference sequence). The chain's CDR3 is CASSLGAVNTEAFF. CDR3 DNA sequence: TGTGCCAGCAGCTTAGGCGCCGTGAACACTGAAGCTTTCTTT.

The gene calls are TRBV19 and TRBJ2-5; D remains unclear. This CDR3 has 15 residues. Germline values: CDR1 LNHDA, CDR2 SQIVND (reference sequence). Trimming left V 5 bases short and J 5 bases short, with 18 bases between. CDR3 nucleotides: TGTGCCAGTAGTGCCCTCGGCTCGGGTGACGAGACCCAGTACTTC. It is translated as CASSALGSGDETQYF.

The chain combines TRBV2 with TRBJ1-1, with TRBD1 matching over 9 bases. This CDR3 has 17 residues. Per germline, CDR1 SNHLY and CDR2 FYNNEI. Losses at the gene ends were 7 bases for V and 6 bases for J; bases not matched to a gene: 18. In DNA form, the CDR3 reads TGTGCCAGCATTAGAGGGGACAGGGTAAGCGCATCCGCTGAAGCTTTCTTT. Translating gives CASIRGDRVSASAEAFF.

As to this clone: Distinct nucleotide sequences in the sample also encode this CDR3. The chain has TRBV4-1 and TRBJ1-4; 9 bases match TRBD1. V shed 1 base, J shed 7 bases, and the junction held 4 bases outside the gene matches. The CDR3 loop spans 15 amino acids. Germline V gene data show CDR1 as MGHRA and CDR2 as YSYEKL. In DNA form, the CDR3 reads TGCGCCAGCAGCCAAGCCGGGACAGGGTCTGAAAAACTGTTTTTT. As protein: CASSQAGTGSEKLFF.

This chain joins TRBV15 and TRBJ2-1; D unresolved. Trimming stripped 5 bases from V and 5 bases from J, with 4 bases between. The CDR3 runs 11 residues. The germline V gene encodes CDR1 LNHNV and CDR2 YYDKDF (reference sequence). The CDR3 DNA follows: TGTGCCACCAGCGAGCACAATGAGCAGTTCTTC. As protein: CATSEHNEQFF.

The chain joins TRBV5-1 to TRBJ1-1; D unresolved. The germline gives CDR1 SGHRS, CDR2 YFSETQ. The CDR3 is 14 residues long. Trimming took off 0 bases at V and 1 base at J, with 7 bases between the two ends. CDR3 in amino acids: CASSLGAQNTEAFF. Written as DNA, the CDR3 is TGCGCCAGCAGCTTGGGGGCTCAGAACACTGAAGCTTTCTTT.

This clone has just a few counts. This chain connects TRBV7-3 to TRBJ2-3; D is perhaps TRBD2 (6 bases). This CDR3 contains 18 residues. With 0 bases removed from V and 2 bases from J, the gap between germline ends came to 18 bases. The V gene's germline CDR1 is SGHTA and CDR2 FQGTGA. CDR3 coding DNA: TGTGCCAGCAGCTTAACGGTCGGGTGGCGGGACCACACAGATACGCAGTATTTT. Translation gives CASSLTVGWRDHTDTQYF.

The chain couples TRBV24-1 to TRBJ2-1, with TRBD2 as a possible D gene (5 bases). With 3 bases removed from V and 5 bases from J, the gap between germline ends came to 19 bases. Germline V gene sequence: CDR1 KGHDR, CDR2 SFDVKD. CDR3 length: 17 residues. The CDR3 sequence is CATSDPGLGRRDNEQFF. DNA for the CDR3: TGTGCCACCAGTGATCCCGGACTCGGACGTCGAGACAATGAGCAGTTCTTC.

A single count supports this clone. This chain uses TRBV27 with TRBJ1-2; D remains unclear. CDR1 is MNHEY, CDR2 SMNVEV, per germline (reference sequence). Trimming cost V 0 bases and J 3 bases, with 11 bases left between them. The CDR3 spans 15 residues. The CDR3 DNA reads as TGTGCCAGCAGTTTATCGCATGAGGGCTACTATGGCTACACCTTC. This codes for CASSLSHEGYYGYTF.

The gene calls are TRBV19 and TRBJ1-3, with 9 bases that match TRBD1. The CDR3 runs to 17 residues. Germline V CDR1 and CDR2: LNHDA, SQIVND (reference sequence). V shed 5 bases, J shed 0 bases, and the junction held 8 bases outside the gene matches. CDR3 loop: CASSVQDRGYSGNTIYF. The DNA of the CDR3 is TGTGCCAGTAGTGTGCAGGACAGGGGTTACTCTGGAAACACCATATATTTT.

The rearrangement joins TRBV2 to TRBJ1-5, with 7 bases matching TRBD1. This CDR3 spans 15 amino acids. Germline loops: CDR1 SNHLY, CDR2 FYNNEI. Trimming at V came to 7 bases and at J to 4 bases, leaving 10 bases not matched to a gene. CDR3 DNA sequence: TGTGCCAGCAAATCCCAGACGACAGGGAATCAGCCCCAGCATTTT. Protein sequence: CASKSQTTGNQPQHF.

The CDR3 nucleotides are TGCGCCAGCAGCTCGCACGAATGGGCCTCTGGCTACACCTTC. Translating gives CASSSHEWASGYTF. The J gene is TRBJ1-2, the V gene TRBV5-1; D gene unclear. In germline, CDR1 is SGHRS, CDR2 YFSETQ. V lost 3 bases and J lost 7, with 16 bases in between. This CDR3 has 14 residues.

The V call is TRBV6-5, the J call TRBJ1-5; 7 bases line up with TRBD1. V dropped 5 bases and J dropped 5; count of bases not matched to a gene: 3. CDR1 and CDR2 from the germline V gene are MNHEY and SVGAGI. The CDR3 extends over 13 amino acids. The chain's CDR3 is CASSRDSYQPQHF. CDR3 DNA: TGTGCCAGCAGTCGGGACAGCTATCAGCCCCAGCATTTT.